The next 18 T cell receptor beta chains were all read from a single sample in a study of cytomegalovirus exposure and HLA in healthy donors. Primers for the PCR totalled 60 Vbeta and 13 Jbeta. Measured with immunoSEQ multiplex PCR; TCRdb has only the in-frame clones, and not every one. Its table records tens of thousands of clones. Sequences were obtained from PBMCs. The receptor set was obtained from a man between 25 and 39 years old in good health and CMV-seronegative.

V is TRBV9 and J is TRBJ2-7; 8 positions match TRBD1. V shed 4 bases and J 1 base; nucleotides not matched to a gene: 7. This CDR3 has 15 residues. Germline CDR1 is SGDLS and CDR2 is YYNGEE. In DNA form, the CDR3 reads TGTGCCAGCAGCACCGAGGACAGGGTGTCCTACGAGCAGTACTTC. It translates to CASSTEDRVSYEQYF. Filled out from reference TRBV9 and TRBJ2-7, the complete variable domain reads DSGVTQTPKHLITATGQRVTLRCSPRSGDLSVYWYQQSLDQGLQFLIQYYNGEERAKGNILERFSAQQFPDLHSELNLSSLELGDSALYFCASSTEDRVSYEQYFGPGTRLTVT.

The V call is TRBV5-1, the J call TRBJ1-4, with D unresolved. The germline gives CDR1 SGHRS, CDR2 YFSETQ. V dropped 0 bases and J dropped 3 bases, with 9 bases sitting between them. This CDR3 is 15 amino acids long. The CDR3 sequence: CASSLERAANEKLFF. The CDR3 bases are TGCGCCAGCAGCTTGGAGAGGGCCGCTAATGAAAAACTGTTTTTT.

V is TRBV4-1 and J is TRBJ2-5; 7 bases are a match to TRBD1. From germline, CDR1 is MGHRA and CDR2 YSYEKL. The CDR3 is made up of 15 amino acids. V lost 0 bases, J lost 5 bases, and 6 bases stayed unmatched. CDR3: CASSQDPQGRETQYF. CDR3 coding DNA: TGCGCCAGCAGCCAAGACCCACAGGGGCGCGAGACCCAGTACTTC.

For the CDR3, the DNA is TGTGCCAGCTCACCAGTAGGAGCGGGGAACCAAGAGACCCAGTACTTC. It yields the protein CASSPVGAGNQETQYF. The chain has TRBV18 and TRBJ2-5; 7 positions match TRBD2. Trimming at V came to 2 bases and at J to 0 bases, leaving 6 bases not matched to a gene. The CDR3 runs 16 residues. The V gene's germline CDR1 is KGHSH and CDR2 LQKENI. The full variable domain, completed using reference TRBV18 and TRBJ2-5, is NAGVMQNPRHLVRRRGQEARLRCSPMKGHSHVYWYRQLPEEGLKFMVYLQKENIIDESGMPKERFSAEFPKEGPSILRIQQVVRGDSAAYFCASSPVGAGNQETQYFGPGTRLLVL.

The J gene is TRBJ1-2, the V gene TRBV6-1; 7 positions agree with TRBD1. Looked up from germline, CDR1 is MNHNS and CDR2 is SASEGT. V trimming: 2 bases; J trimming: 4 bases; junction bases outside the gene matches: 4. This CDR3 region has 14 residues. The CDR3 coding sequence is TGTGCCAGCAGTGAACAGACAGGGACCTATGGCTACACCTTC. This encodes CASSEQTGTYGYTF.

The chain combines TRBV29-1 with TRBJ1-2; a weak D match, TRBD1 (5 bases). CDR3 length: 14 residues. V gave up 4 bases and J gave up 2 bases, with 14 bases separating them. Germline CDR1 reads SQVTM; CDR2 reads ANQGSEA. CDR3 amino acids: CSVGGGGKNYGYTF. DNA for the CDR3: TGCAGCGTTGGGGGCGGGGGGAAGAACTATGGCTACACCTTC.

The chain combines TRBV7-2 with TRBJ2-7; 9 positions match TRBD2. The CDR3 length is 14 residues. After removal of 10 bases from V and 2 bases from J, the junction contained 9 bases not matched to a gene. CDR1 is SGHTA and CDR2 is FQGNSA in the germline V gene. The CDR3 loop reads CATSRLAATYEQYF. The CDR3 DNA reads TGTGCCACCTCTAGACTAGCGGCGACCTACGAGCAGTACTTC.

The chain uses TRBV7-6 and TRBJ2-7, with TRBD1 as a possible D gene (6 bases). This CDR3 is built from 14 residues. Germline lookup yields CDR1 SGHVS and CDR2 FNYEAQ. V gave up 5 bases and J gave up 1 base, with 12 bases separating them. Here the CDR3 DNA reads TGTGCCAGCAGCCAAGAACAGGGTTCCTACGAGCAGTACTTC. This sequence encodes CASSQEQGSYEQYF.

Remarks on this clone: Relative to the germline gene, one junction end is altered; a read error may explain this. The same CDR3 is also encoded by other DNA sequences in this sample. This sequence joins TRBV4-1 and TRBJ1-2; TRBD1 aligns across 10 bases. This CDR3 is 17 amino acids long. From germline, CDR1 is MGHRA and CDR2 YSYEKL. CDR3 loop: CASSQDFPRTGGYGYTF. In nucleotides, the CDR3 is TGCGCTAGCAGCCAAGATTTTCCCCGGACAGGGGGCTATGGCTACACCTTC.

This chain links TRBV4-3 with TRBJ2-7; TRBD1 matches 7 bases. This CDR3 spans 15 amino acids. The V gene end was trimmed by 5 bases and the J gene end by 2 bases; junction bases not matched to a gene: 9. Germline V gene lookup returns CDR1 LGHNA and CDR2 YSLEER. CDR3 loop: CASSSDRASPYEQYF. CDR3 coding DNA: TGCGCCAGCAGCAGCGACAGGGCCTCGCCCTACGAGCAGTACTTC.

This rearrangement joins TRBV7-9 to TRBJ1-4; D gene unclear. This CDR3 has 16 residues. Germline CDR1 reads SEHNR; CDR2 reads FQNEAQ (reference sequence). Trimming stripped 2 bases from V and 0 bases from J, with 10 bases between. The chain's CDR3 is CASSLFVGATNEKLFF. CDR3 nucleotide sequence: TGTGCCAGCAGCTTATTTGTCGGGGCAACTAATGAAAAACTGTTTTTT.

This sequence joins TRBV9 and TRBJ2-1, with D possibly being TRBD1 (6 bases). The V end lost 3 bases, the J end lost 3 bases, and 10 bases lay between the germline ends. CDR1 SGDLS and CDR2 YYNGEE come from the germline V gene. This CDR3 is built from 14 residues. The CDR3 here is CASSARTDYNEQFF. CDR3 in DNA: TGTGCCAGCAGCGCCCGGACAGACTACAATGAGCAGTTCTTC. The full variable domain, rest sourced from reference TRBV9 and TRBJ2-1, is DSGVTQTPKHLITATGQRVTLRCSPRSGDLSVYWYQQSLDQGLQFLIQYYNGEERAKGNILERFSAQQFPDLHSELNLSSLELGDSALYFCASSARTDYNEQFFGPGTRLTVL.

V gene TRBV18 combines with J gene TRBJ2-7; D perhaps matches TRBD1 (6 bases). There are 14 residues in the CDR3. Trimming took 0 bases from V and 5 from J, leaving 11 bases between them. In germline, CDR1 is KGHSH, CDR2 LQKENI. The CDR3 nucleotides are TGTGCCAGCTCACCACCCCCACAGGGCGACGAGCAGTACTTC. Its protein product is CASSPPPQGDEQYF.

This rearrangement joins TRBV30 to TRBJ2-3; possibly TRBD2 for D (6 bases). Trimming took off 1 base at V and 5 bases at J, with 19 bases between the two ends. The CDR3 contains 16 residues. Germline loops: CDR1 GTSNPN, CDR2 SVGIG (reference sequence). CDR3 sequence: CAWSAYDWGAGDTQYF. CDR3 DNA: TGTGCCTGGAGTGCGTACGACTGGGGAGCGGGAGATACGCAGTATTTT.

The rearrangement links TRBV6-4 to TRBJ1-1, with 7 bases identical to TRBD1. Germline assignment: CDR1 MRHNA and CDR2 SNTAGT. The ends lost 5 bases at V and 9 bases at J; junction bases unmatched: 9. This CDR3 contains 13 residues. In nucleotides, the CDR3 is TGTGCCAGCAGTCAGGAGATACAGGGGAAAGCTTTCTTT. This translates into CASSQEIQGKAFF.

The V call is TRBV5-1, the J call TRBJ1-2, with 11 positions matching TRBD1. The CDR3 is 14 residues long. CDR1 and CDR2 (germline): SGHRS, YFSETQ. V lost 3 bases, J lost 6 bases, and 4 bases stayed unmatched. In nucleotides, the CDR3 is TGCGCCAGCAGCTGGACAGGGGGCGATGATGGCTACACCTTC. It codes for CASSWTGGDDGYTF.

V gene TRBV18 combines with J gene TRBJ2-1; TRBD2 matches 10 bases. CDR3 length equals 16 residues. CDR1 is KGHSH, CDR2 LQKENI, per germline. The trim removed 2 bases at V and 9 bases at J, leaving 10 bases unmatched. The CDR3 protein is CASSPMASGSSGEQFF. The CDR3 region has the DNA TGTGCCAGCTCACCAATGGCTAGCGGGAGTTCAGGTGAGCAGTTCTTC.

The rearrangement links TRBV20-1 to TRBJ2-7; weak D call: TRBD1 (6 bases). From germline, CDR1 is DFQATT and CDR2 SNEGSKA (reference sequence). The CDR3 sequence is 11 residues long. The ends were cut back, 6 bases at V and 3 bases at J, with 9 bases in the middle. CDR3 bases: TGCAGTGCCAGGGACATCTACGAGCAGTACTTC. It encodes CSARDIYEQYF.